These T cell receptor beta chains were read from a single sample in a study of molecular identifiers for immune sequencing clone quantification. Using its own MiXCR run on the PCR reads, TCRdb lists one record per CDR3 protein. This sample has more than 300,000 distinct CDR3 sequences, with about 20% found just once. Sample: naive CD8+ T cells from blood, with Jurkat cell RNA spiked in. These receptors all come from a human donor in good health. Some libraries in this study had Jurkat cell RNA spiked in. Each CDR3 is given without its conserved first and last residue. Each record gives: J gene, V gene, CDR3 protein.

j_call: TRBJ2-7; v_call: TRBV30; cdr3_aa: ACVWGAQTYGQY
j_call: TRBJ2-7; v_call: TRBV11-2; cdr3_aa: ASSQKIGYEQY
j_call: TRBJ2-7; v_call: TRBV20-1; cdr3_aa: SAREVGGITYEQY
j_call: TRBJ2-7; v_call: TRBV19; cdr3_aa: ASAAGTAYEQY
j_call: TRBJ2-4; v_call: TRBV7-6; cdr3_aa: ASSSSTGIAKNIQY
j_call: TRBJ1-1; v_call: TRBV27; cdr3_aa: ASGLSRGNTEAF
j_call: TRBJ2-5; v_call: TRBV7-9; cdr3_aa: ASSPPAGRASQETQY
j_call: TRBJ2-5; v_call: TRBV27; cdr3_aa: ASSPVGLADQETQY
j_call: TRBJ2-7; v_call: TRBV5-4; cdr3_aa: ASSFGMAYEQY
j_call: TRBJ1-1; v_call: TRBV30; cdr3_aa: AWRLGGRTEAF
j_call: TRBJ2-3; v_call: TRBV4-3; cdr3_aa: ANSGLDPTDTQY
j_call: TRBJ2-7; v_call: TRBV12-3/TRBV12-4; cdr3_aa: ASSLSESYEQY
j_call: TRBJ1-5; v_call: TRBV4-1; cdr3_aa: ASSQAGTGRAGQPQH
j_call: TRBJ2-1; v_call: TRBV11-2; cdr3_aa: ASSTTGLDYNEQF
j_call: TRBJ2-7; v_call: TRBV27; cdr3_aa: ASSQWGDGQY
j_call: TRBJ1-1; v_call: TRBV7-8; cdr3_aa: ASSSGTVNTF
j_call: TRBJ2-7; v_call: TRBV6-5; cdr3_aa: ASSYKKGGYEQY
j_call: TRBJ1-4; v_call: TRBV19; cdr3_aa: ASSQTQGNGPNEKPF
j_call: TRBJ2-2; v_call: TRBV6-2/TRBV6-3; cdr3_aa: ASSLYRVTGELF
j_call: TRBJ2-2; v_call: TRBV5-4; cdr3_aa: ASSLDNLNTGELF
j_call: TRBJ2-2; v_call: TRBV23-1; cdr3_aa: ASSQYRVSNTGELF
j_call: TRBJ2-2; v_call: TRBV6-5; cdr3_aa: ASCGAAGGTGELF
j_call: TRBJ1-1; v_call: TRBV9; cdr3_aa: ASSVAGKGTEAF
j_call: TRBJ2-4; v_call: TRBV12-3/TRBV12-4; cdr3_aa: ASSSSGEAKNIQY
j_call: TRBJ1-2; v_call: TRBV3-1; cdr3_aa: ATLGDNYGYT
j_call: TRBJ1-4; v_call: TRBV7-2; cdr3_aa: ASSLAAGPQEKLF
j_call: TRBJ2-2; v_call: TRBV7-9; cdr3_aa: ASSHLDRDTGELF
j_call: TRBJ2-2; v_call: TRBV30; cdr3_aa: AWSPFPNPGQGRFINTGELF
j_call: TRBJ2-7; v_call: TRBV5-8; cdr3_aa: ASSLRDRAPYEQY
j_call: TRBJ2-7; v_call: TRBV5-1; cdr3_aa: ASGGTYEQY
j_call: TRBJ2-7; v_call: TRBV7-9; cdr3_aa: ASSLAGPGYEQY
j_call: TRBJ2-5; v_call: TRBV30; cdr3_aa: AATPGSEETQY
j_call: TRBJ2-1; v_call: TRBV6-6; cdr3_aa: ASNPLSWTSGIKF
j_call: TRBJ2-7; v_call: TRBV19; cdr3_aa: ASSGTSYYEQY
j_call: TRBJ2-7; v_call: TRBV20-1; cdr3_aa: SARDLSGSSSERY
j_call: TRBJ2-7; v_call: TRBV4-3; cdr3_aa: ASSQERQSGYEQY
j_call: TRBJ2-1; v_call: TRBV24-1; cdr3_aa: ATSPRVPYNEQF